The TCR beta chain described here comes from a study of OX40 agonist ivuxolimab in advanced cancers. Looking at the study overall: Hepatocellular carcinoma, melanoma, renal cell or head and neck cancer was diagnosed in the dose-escalation patients. Participants averaged about 60 years of age (range roughly 23 to 90) and were roughly 83% male.

Study-wide findings and caveats: More expanded clones were found, on average, in CD8+ than in CD4+ T cells.

V shed 0 bases and J shed 0 bases, with 12 bases lying between them. CDR3 size: 16 residues. CDR1 is SGHDT, CDR2 YYEEEE, per germline. About this clone itself: As yet, its antigen is unknown.

Clones were sequenced by immunoSEQ multiplex PCR, and TCRdb holds only the in-frame ones, with some missing. The sample contains 70,000 to 100,000 clones, approximately 90% of which appear only once. This TCR derives from an adult with an advanced solid tumor such as melanoma, head and neck, liver or kidney cancer. This rearrangement joins TRBV5-6 to TRBJ1-1; D is unresolved. The source material was CD4+ or CD8+ T cells sorted from blood, sampled in a trial of the OX40 agonist ivuxolimab. CDR3 sequence reads: CASSLEEGRLNTEAFF. The DNA for the CDR3 is TGTGCCAGCAGCTTGGAGGAAGGACGGTTGAACACTGAAGCTTTCTTT.